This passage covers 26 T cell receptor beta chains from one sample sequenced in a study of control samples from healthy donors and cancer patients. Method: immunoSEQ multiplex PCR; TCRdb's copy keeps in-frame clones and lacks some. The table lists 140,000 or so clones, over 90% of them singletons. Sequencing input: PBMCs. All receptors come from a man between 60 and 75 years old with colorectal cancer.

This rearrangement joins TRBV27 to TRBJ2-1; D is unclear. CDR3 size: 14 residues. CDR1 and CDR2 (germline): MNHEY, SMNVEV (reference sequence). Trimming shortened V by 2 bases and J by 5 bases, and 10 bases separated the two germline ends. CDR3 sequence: CASSLQTVHNEQFF. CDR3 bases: TGTGCCAGCAGTTTACAAACAGTCCACAATGAGCAGTTCTTC.

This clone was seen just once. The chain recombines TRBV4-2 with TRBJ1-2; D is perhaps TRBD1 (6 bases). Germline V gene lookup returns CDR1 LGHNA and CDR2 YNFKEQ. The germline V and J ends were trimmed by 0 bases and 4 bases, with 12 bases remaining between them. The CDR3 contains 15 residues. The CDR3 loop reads CASSQDPGESYGYTF. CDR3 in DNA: TGTGCCAGCAGCCAAGATCCAGGGGAAAGCTATGGCTACACCTTC.

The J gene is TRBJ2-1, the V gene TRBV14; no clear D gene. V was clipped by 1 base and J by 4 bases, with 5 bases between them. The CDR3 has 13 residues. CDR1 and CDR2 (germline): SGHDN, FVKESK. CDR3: CASSQVSYNEQFF. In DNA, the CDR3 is TGTGCCAGCAGCCAAGTATCTTACAATGAGCAGTTCTTC. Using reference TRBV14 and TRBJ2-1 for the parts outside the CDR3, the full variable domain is EAGVTQFPSHSVIEKGQTVTLRCDPISGHDNLYWYRRVMGKEIKFLLHFVKESKQDESGMPNNRFLAERTGGTYSTLKVQPAELEDSGVYFCASSQVSYNEQFFGPGTRLTVL.

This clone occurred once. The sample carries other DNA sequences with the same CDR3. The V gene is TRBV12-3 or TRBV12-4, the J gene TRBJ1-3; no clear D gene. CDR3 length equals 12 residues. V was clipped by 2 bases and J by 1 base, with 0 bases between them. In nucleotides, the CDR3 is TGTGCCAGCAGTTTATCTGGAAACACCATATATTTT. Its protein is CASSLSGNTIYF.

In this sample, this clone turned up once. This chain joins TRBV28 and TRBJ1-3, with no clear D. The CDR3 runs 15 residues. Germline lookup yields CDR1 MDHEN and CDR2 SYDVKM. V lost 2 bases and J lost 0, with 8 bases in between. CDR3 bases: TGTGCCAGCAGTTTACCAGACGACTCTGGAAACACCATATATTTT. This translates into CASSLPDDSGNTIYF.

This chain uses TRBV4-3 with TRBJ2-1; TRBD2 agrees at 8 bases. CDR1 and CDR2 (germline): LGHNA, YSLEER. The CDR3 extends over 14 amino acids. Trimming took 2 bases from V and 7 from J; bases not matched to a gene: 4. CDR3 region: CASSQLTSANEQFF. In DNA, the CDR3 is TGCGCCAGCAGCCAATTGACTAGCGCGAATGAGCAGTTCTTC.

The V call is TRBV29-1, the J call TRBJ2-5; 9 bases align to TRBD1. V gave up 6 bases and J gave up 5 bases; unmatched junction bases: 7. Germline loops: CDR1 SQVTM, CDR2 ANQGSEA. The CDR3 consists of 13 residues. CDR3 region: CSVGDRASETQYF. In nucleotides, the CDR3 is TGCAGCGTAGGGGACAGGGCTTCGGAGACCCAGTACTTC.

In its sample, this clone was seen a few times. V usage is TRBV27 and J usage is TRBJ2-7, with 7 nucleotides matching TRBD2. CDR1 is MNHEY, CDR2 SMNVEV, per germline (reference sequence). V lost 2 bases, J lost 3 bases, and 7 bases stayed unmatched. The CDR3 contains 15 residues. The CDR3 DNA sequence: TGTGCCAGCAGTTTACGCTGGGGGGGTAGCTACGAGCAGTACTTC. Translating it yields CASSLRWGGSYEQYF.

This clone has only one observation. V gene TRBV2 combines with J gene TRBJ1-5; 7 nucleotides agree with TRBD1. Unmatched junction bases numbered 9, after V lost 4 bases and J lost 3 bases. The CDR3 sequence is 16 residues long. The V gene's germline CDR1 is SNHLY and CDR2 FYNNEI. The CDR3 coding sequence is TGTGCCAGCAGTGGACAGGGCGGCGCAATCAATCAGCCCCAGCATTTT. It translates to CASSGQGGAINQPQHF.

The CDR3 region is CASSTRDEKLFF. The CDR3 region has the DNA TGTGCCAGCAGTACCAGGGATGAAAAACTGTTTTTT. This chain connects TRBV28 to TRBJ1-4; TRBD1 might be the D (5 bases). The germline gives CDR1 MDHEN, CDR2 SYDVKM. The CDR3 extends over 12 amino acids. Trimming stripped 5 bases from V and 6 bases from J, with 7 bases between.

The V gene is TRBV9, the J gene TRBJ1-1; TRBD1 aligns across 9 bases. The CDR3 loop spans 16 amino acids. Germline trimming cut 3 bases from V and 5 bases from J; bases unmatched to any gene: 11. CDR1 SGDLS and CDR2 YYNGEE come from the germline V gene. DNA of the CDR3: TGTGCCAGCAGCGCGAGGGGACAGGGAGGGGTAACTGAAGCTTTCTTT. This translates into CASSARGQGGVTEAFF.

The CDR3 protein is CASSLIVRGELFF. The CDR3 nucleotides are TGTGCCAGCAGCTTGATAGTCCGCGGGGAGCTGTTTTTT. This chain links TRBV5-6 with TRBJ2-2; no firm D call. The CDR3 has 13 residues. V dropped 1 base and J dropped 7 bases, with 8 bases sitting between them. Per germline, CDR1 SGHDT and CDR2 YYEEEE.

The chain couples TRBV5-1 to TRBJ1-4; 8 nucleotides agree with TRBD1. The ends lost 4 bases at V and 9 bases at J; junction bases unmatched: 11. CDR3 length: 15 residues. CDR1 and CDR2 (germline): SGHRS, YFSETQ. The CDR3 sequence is CASSLGGTGVKKLFF. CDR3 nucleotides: TGCGCCAGCAGCCTTGGAGGGACAGGTGTAAAAAAACTGTTTTTT.

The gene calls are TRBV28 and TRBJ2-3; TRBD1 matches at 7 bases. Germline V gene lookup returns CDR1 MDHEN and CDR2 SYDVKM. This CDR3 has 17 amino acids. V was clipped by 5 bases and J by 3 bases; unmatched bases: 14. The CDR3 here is CASSPQGPSKGTDTQYF. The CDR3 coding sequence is TGTGCCAGCAGTCCACAGGGGCCCTCGAAGGGGACAGATACGCAGTATTTT.

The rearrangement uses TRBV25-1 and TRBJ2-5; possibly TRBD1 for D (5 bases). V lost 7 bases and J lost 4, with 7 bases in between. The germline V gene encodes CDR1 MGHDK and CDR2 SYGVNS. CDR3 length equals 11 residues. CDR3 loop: CASTQGETQYF. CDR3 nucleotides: TGTGCCAGCACCCAGGGAGAGACCCAGTACTTC.

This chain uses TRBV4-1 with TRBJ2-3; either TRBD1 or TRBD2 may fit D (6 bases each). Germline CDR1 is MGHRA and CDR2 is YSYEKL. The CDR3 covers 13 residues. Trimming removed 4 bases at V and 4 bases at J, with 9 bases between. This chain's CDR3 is CASSLEGADTQYF. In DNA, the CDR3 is TGCGCCAGCAGCCTGGAGGGGGCAGATACGCAGTATTTT.

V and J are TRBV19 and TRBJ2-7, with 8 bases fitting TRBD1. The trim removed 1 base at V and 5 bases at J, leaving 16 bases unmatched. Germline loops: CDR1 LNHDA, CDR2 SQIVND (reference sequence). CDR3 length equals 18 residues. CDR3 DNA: TGTGCCAGTAGTATAGGGCGACCCCATCAGGGGGCGGAGGACGAGCAGTACTTC. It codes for CASSIGRPHQGAEDEQYF.

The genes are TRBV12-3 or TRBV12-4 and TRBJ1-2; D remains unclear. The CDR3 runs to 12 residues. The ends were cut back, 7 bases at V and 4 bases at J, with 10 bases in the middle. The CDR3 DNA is TGTGCCAGCACCTCGTTTGGCTATGGCTACACCTTC. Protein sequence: CASTSFGYGYTF.

For the CDR3, the DNA is TGTGCCAGCAGTTACACCCCAGGACAGGGGAAGGGGATGAACACTGAAGCTTTCTTT. This codes for CASSYTPGQGKGMNTEAFF. The rearrangement joins TRBV6-2 or TRBV6-3 to TRBJ1-1; 9 bases agree with TRBD1. The germline V gene has CDR1 MNHEY and CDR2 SVGEGT. The CDR3 loop spans 19 amino acids. V was pared by 2 bases and J by 0 bases, with 13 bases of the junction left unmatched.

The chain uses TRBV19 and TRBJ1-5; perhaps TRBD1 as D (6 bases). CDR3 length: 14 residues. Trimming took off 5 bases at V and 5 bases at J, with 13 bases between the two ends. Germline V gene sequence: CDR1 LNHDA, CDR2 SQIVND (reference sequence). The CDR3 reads CASSLGNRDQPQHF. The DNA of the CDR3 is TGTGCCAGTAGTCTGGGAAACAGGGATCAGCCCCAGCATTTT.

The CDR3 sequence is CASSSLAGGPHEQFF. The CDR3 DNA reads as TGCGCCAGCAGCAGCCTAGCGGGGGGGCCTCATGAGCAGTTCTTC. The rearrangement joins TRBV5-1 to TRBJ2-1, with 12 bases lining up with TRBD2. Trimming cost V 4 bases and J 8 bases; bases outside gene matches: 7. The CDR3 sequence is 15 residues long. Germline V gene lookup returns CDR1 SGHRS and CDR2 YFSETQ. The whole variable domain, filled in from reference TRBV5-1 and TRBJ2-1, reads KAGVTQTPRYLIKTRGQQVTLSCSPISGHRSVSWYQQTPGQGLQFLFEYFSETQRNKGNFPGRFSGRQFSNSRSEMNVSTLELGDSALYLCASSSLAGGPHEQFFGPGTRLTVL.

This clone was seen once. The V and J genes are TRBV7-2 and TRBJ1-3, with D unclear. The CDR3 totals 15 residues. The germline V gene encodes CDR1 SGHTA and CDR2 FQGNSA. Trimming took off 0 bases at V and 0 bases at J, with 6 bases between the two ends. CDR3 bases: TGTGCCAGCAGCTTAGCAGTGAGCTCTGGAAACACCATATATTTT. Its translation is CASSLAVSSGNTIYF.

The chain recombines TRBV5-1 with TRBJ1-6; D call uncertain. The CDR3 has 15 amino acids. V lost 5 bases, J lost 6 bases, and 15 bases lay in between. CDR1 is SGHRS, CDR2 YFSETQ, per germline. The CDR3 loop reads CASRPGREANSPLHF. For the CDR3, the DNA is TGCGCCAGCAGACCCGGACGGGAGGCTAATTCACCCCTCCACTTT.

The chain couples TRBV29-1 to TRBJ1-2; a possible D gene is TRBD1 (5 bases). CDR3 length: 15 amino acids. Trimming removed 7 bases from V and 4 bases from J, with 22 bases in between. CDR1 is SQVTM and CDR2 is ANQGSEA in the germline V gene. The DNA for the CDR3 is TGCAGCGCCGACTCCGGGACCCCGACCAGCTATGGCTACACCTTC. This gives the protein CSADSGTPTSYGYTF.

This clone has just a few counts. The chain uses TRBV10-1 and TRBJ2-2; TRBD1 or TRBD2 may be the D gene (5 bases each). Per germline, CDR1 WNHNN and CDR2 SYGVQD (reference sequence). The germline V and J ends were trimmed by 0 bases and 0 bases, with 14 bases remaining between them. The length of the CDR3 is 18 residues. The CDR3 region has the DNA TGCGCCAGCAGTGAGTCACTCCCGGGACCGACGAACACCGGGGAGCTGTTTTTT. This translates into CASSESLPGPTNTGELFF.

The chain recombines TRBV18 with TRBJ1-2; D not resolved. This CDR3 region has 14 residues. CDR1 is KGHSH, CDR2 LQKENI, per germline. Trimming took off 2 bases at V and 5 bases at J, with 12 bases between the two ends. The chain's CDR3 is CASSPTQARYGYTF. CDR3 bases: TGTGCCAGCTCACCAACGCAGGCCCGATATGGCTACACCTTC.